Listed below are T cell receptor beta chains from one sample, sequenced in a study of regulatory T cells in long-lasting Graves disease. MiXCR was run by TCRdb on the multiplex PCR reads, yielding one entry per CDR3 protein. The table includes 450,000 to 600,000 distinct CDR3 sequences, 15% to 20% detected once. These data are also associated with another study on T cells in Graves' hyperthyroidism and ophthalmopathy.

The starting material was peripheral blood mononuclear cells (PBMCs), obtained at new diagnosis, from a patient treated with antithyroid drugs. These receptors all come from a man aged 40-49 years with Graves disease. Both conserved end residues are part of each CDR3. Fields, in order: J gene, V gene, CDR3 protein.

J: TRBJ2-7
V: TRBV27
CDR3: CASSQDGTRAYEQYF

J: TRBJ1-1
V: TRBV6-5
CDR3: CASSYSRERNTEAFF

J: TRBJ2-1
V: TRBV28
CDR3: CASSFPGTGYNEQFF

J: TRBJ1-1
V: TRBV5-5
CDR3: CASSLILNTEAFF

J: TRBJ2-7
V: TRBV28
CDR3: CASTSQGPRDEQYF

J: TRBJ2-1
V: TRBV5-1
CDR3: CASSSTGGAMNQGEQFF

J: TRBJ2-7
V: TRBV20-1
CDR3: CSANSGTILYEQYF

J: TRBJ2-2
V: TRBV28
CDR3: CASSLTGAGELFF

J: TRBJ1-1
V: TRBV3-1
CDR3: CASSQLGFDTEAFF

J: TRBJ2-1
V: TRBV30
CDR3: CAWTVLNEQFF

J: TRBJ2-3
V: TRBV9
CDR3: CASMRGIGRSTDTQYF

J: TRBJ2-3
V: TRBV28
CDR3: CASSLPGGASDTQYF

J: TRBJ2-3
V: TRBV27
CDR3: CASSLSQGAVDTQYF

J: TRBJ2-1
V: TRBV7-3
CDR3: CASSLSKTSGGHNEQFF

J: TRBJ2-7
V: TRBV20-1
CDR3: CSALGSLNYEQYF

J: TRBJ1-5
V: TRBV30
CDR3: CAWSVGRNNQPQHF

J: TRBJ1-5
V: TRBV2
CDR3: CASSPRLQPQHF

J: TRBJ1-1
V: TRBV15
CDR3: CATSRGWGGTEAFF

J: TRBJ2-7
V: TRBV7-9
CDR3: CASSLYPVYEQYF

J: TRBJ2-1
V: TRBV7-2
CDR3: CASSLAPRTSSYNEQFF

J: TRBJ1-5
V: TRBV12-3/TRBV12-4
CDR3: CASSLMQDRNQPQHF

J: TRBJ2-7
V: TRBV28
CDR3: CASSLLDRYYEQYF

J: TRBJ2-7
V: TRBV4-2
CDR3: CASSQTEGYEQYF

J: TRBJ2-3
V: TRBV15
CDR3: CATSPDLGDTDTQYF

J: TRBJ1-1
V: TRBV20-1
CDR3: CSARADDRGGTEAFF

J: TRBJ2-2
V: TRBV20-1
CDR3: CSAPNSNIGELFF

J: TRBJ2-5
V: TRBV2
CDR3: CASGTEETQYF

J: TRBJ2-7
V: TRBV18
CDR3: CASSQGTGYEQYF